Below are 25 T cell receptor beta chains sequenced from a single sample in a study of blood T cell repertoires in COVID-19. Data came from immunoSEQ multiplex PCR; TCRdb stores just in-frame clones and leaves some out. The table lists about 130,000 clones, approximately 81% of them singletons. Sequencing used peripheral blood. Every receptor here comes from a man aged 60-69 years with acute or convalescent COVID-19.

The chain has TRBV7-9 and TRBJ1-5; D is unresolved. Deletions cut 0 bases from V and 0 bases from J, with 6 bases between. This CDR3 has 15 residues. Germline CDR1 reads SEHNR; CDR2 reads FQNEAQ (reference sequence). The CDR3 DNA reads as TGTGCCAGCAGCTTAGCCGGCGGTAGCAATCAGCCCCAGCATTTT. Translated: CASSLAGGSNQPQHF.

The rearrangement uses TRBV24-1 and TRBJ2-2; possibly TRBD2 for D (5 bases). CDR1 and CDR2 from the germline V gene are KGHDR and SFDVKD. The V end was cut by 5 bases, the J end by 6 bases, with 15 bases between. The CDR3 loop spans 15 amino acids. The CDR3 DNA reads as TGTGCCACCAGTGGACCACTCTCGAGGGCCGGGGAGCTGTTTTTT. Its translation: CATSGPLSRAGELFF.

This clone was picked up a small number of times. The V and J genes are TRBV29-1 and TRBJ2-5; TRBD1 matches at 8 bases. Germline trimming cut 7 bases from V and 5 bases from J; bases unmatched to any gene: 15. The CDR3 extends over 15 amino acids. Looked up from germline, CDR1 is SQVTM and CDR2 is ANQGSEA. The chain's CDR3 is CSATDRGRGSETQYF. CDR3 in DNA: TGCAGCGCTACCGACAGGGGCCGAGGTTCGGAGACCCAGTACTTC.

The gene calls are TRBV5-6 and TRBJ1-2; D is ambiguous. The CDR3 covers 12 residues. V lost 5 bases, J lost 8 bases, and 13 bases lay in between. Germline CDR1 reads SGHDT; CDR2 reads YYEEEE. In nucleotides, the CDR3 is TGTGCCAGCAGTGCCGAGTTTTACGGCTACACCTTC. Residues: CASSAEFYGYTF.

This clone is a singleton in its sample. This chain joins TRBV19 and TRBJ1-5, with D maybe TRBD1 (5 bases). CDR1 and CDR2 from the germline V gene are LNHDA and SQIVND (reference sequence). Trimming pared 6 bases from V and 3 bases from J, leaving 15 bases between. The CDR3 runs 15 residues. The CDR3 spells CASSYYRDFNQPQHF. The CDR3 nucleotides read TGTGCCAGTAGCTACTACCGGGACTTCAATCAGCCCCAGCATTTT.

The rearrangement links TRBV29-1 to TRBJ1-1, with 7 bases matching TRBD1. In germline, CDR1 is SQVTM, CDR2 ANQGSEA. The CDR3 runs 13 residues. Here the CDR3 reads CSESGTVNTEAFF. The DNA for the CDR3 is TGCAGTGAATCCGGGACAGTGAACACTGAAGCTTTCTTT.

This clone was picked up one time. V usage is TRBV9 and J usage is TRBJ2-1; possible D gene TRBD1, 5 bases. The ends were cut back, 0 bases at V and 1 base at J, with 14 bases in the middle. The CDR3 is 17 residues long. Germline V gene data show CDR1 as SGDLS and CDR2 as YYNGEE. CDR3 protein: CASSVGHRQSSYNEQFF. The CDR3 DNA reads as TGTGCCAGCAGCGTAGGCCATCGACAGTCGTCCTACAATGAGCAGTTCTTC.

The chain links TRBV24-1 to TRBJ2-2, with 10 bases fitting TRBD2. The CDR3 runs 14 residues. Germline assignment: CDR1 KGHDR and CDR2 SFDVKD. J lost 5 bases, V lost 8 bases, and 4 bases had no gene match. CDR3 sequence reads: CATMPSGRTGELFF. For the CDR3, the DNA is TGTGCCACCATGCCTAGCGGGAGAACCGGGGAGCTGTTTTTT.

DNA of the CDR3: TGTGCCAGCAGGGACAGGGGGCGATGGACTGAAGCTTTCTTT. Protein: CASRDRGRWTEAFF. The chain combines TRBV6-5 with TRBJ1-1; 11 bases are a match to TRBD1. The trim removed 6 bases at V and 5 bases at J, leaving 5 bases unmatched. Per the germline V gene, CDR1 is MNHEY and CDR2 is SVGAGI. The CDR3 totals 14 residues.

This clone has more than one count but fewer than ten. The chain links TRBV9 to TRBJ1-5; the D gene is possibly TRBD1 (5 bases). CDR3 size: 15 residues. CDR1 and CDR2 from the germline V gene are SGDLS and YYNGEE. The V gene lost 4 bases and the J gene lost 7 bases, with 18 bases spanning the gap. CDR3 nucleotide sequence: TGTGCCAGCAGCCTCGGTTGGGAGGGGTTGCAGCCCCAGCATTTT. Protein: CASSLGWEGLQPQHF.

V is TRBV7-9 and J is TRBJ2-7; the D gene is possibly TRBD2 (5 bases). CDR3 size: 15 residues. The germline gives CDR1 SEHNR, CDR2 FQNEAQ (reference sequence). V was clipped by 1 base and J by 3 bases, with 13 bases between them. CDR3 sequence reads: CASSLGRRTDYEQYF. The CDR3 region has the DNA TGTGCCAGCAGCTTAGGGCGCCGGACTGACTACGAGCAGTACTTC.

The gene calls are TRBV5-1 and TRBJ2-3; a weak D match, TRBD2 (6 bases). Germline V gene sequence: CDR1 SGHRS, CDR2 YFSETQ. Trimming pared 3 bases from V and 4 bases from J, leaving 18 bases between. This CDR3 has 16 residues. The CDR3 DNA is TGCGCCAGCAGCTACTTACCAGGGAGGACGTCAGATACGCAGTATTTT. Protein: CASSYLPGRTSDTQYF.

This clone occurred a few times. The chain has TRBV2 and TRBJ2-3; 11 nucleotides agree with TRBD1. Germline loops: CDR1 SNHLY, CDR2 FYNNEI. The CDR3 is 15 amino acids. The J segment lost 3 bases and the V segment lost 6 bases, leaving 5 bases of the junction unmatched. For the CDR3, the DNA is TGTGCCAGCAGCCCGGACAGGGGGCTTACAGATACGCAGTATTTT. Its translation: CASSPDRGLTDTQYF.

This chain joins TRBV5-1 and TRBJ1-5; 12 bases agree with TRBD1. The CDR3 runs 15 residues. CDR1 and CDR2 from the germline V gene are SGHRS and YFSETQ. V lost 3 bases to trimming and J lost 5 bases; unmatched junction nucleotides: 3. The CDR3 loop is CASSSGQGADQPQHF. As DNA, the CDR3 is TGCGCCAGCAGCTCGGGACAGGGGGCTGATCAGCCCCAGCATTTT.

The J gene is TRBJ1-6, the V gene TRBV7-8; maybe TRBD1 (5 bases). V was cut by 5 bases and J by 4 bases, with 12 bases left in between. The CDR3 extends over 15 amino acids. The germline V gene encodes CDR1 SGHVS and CDR2 FQNEAQ. CDR3 residues: CASSPLGGYNSPLHF. CDR3 coding DNA: TGTGCCAGCAGCCCCCTGGGGGGATATAATTCACCCCTCCACTTT.

The chain links TRBV5-6 to TRBJ1-2; D is unclear. V was shortened by 1 base and J by 5 bases, with 6 bases between the two germline ends. This CDR3 contains 12 residues. The germline V gene has CDR1 SGHDT and CDR2 YYEEEE. The CDR3 DNA is TGTGCCAGCAGCTTGACAGCTTATGGCTACACCTTC. It encodes CASSLTAYGYTF. Full variable domain (missing parts from reference TRBV5-6 and TRBJ1-2): DAGVTQSPTHLIKTRGQQVTLRCSPKSGHDTVSWYQQALGQGPQFIFQYYEEEERQRGNFPDRFSGHQFPNYSSELNVNALLLGDSALYLCASSLTAYGYTFGSGTRLTVV.

The rearrangement uses TRBV24-1 and TRBJ2-5; 10 positions agree with TRBD1. Germline assignment: CDR1 KGHDR and CDR2 SFDVKD. With V trimmed by 4 bases and J by 5 bases, 6 bases remained unmatched. The CDR3 totals 15 residues. This CDR3 reads CATSEPTGGAETQYF. CDR3 DNA sequence: TGTGCCACCAGTGAACCGACAGGGGGCGCGGAGACCCAGTACTTC.

The chain couples TRBV11-2 to TRBJ2-3; D may be TRBD1 (6 bases). CDR3 length: 16 amino acids. The germline V and J ends were trimmed by 0 bases and 4 bases, with 14 bases remaining between them. Per germline, CDR1 SGHAT and CDR2 FQNNGV. The CDR3 is CASSLDRGVVADTQYF. Written as DNA, the CDR3 is TGTGCCAGCAGCTTAGACAGGGGTGTAGTTGCAGATACGCAGTATTTT.

This rearrangement joins TRBV5-1 to TRBJ1-2; D call uncertain. Germline V lookup: CDR1 SGHRS, CDR2 YFSETQ. The CDR3 totals 14 residues. The V end was cut by 2 bases, the J end by 4 bases, with 12 bases between. The CDR3 nucleotides are TGCGCCAGCAGCTTCCTGGACTCAGGCTATGGCTACACCTTC. It is translated as CASSFLDSGYGYTF.

This sequence joins TRBV2 and TRBJ1-2; possibly TRBD1 for D (5 bases). This CDR3 has 14 residues. V was clipped by 4 bases and J by 0 bases, with 9 bases between them. Germline assignment: CDR1 SNHLY and CDR2 FYNNEI. The chain's CDR3 is CASSGQLANYGYTF. CDR3 in DNA: TGTGCCAGCAGTGGACAGCTAGCTAACTATGGCTACACCTTC.

The chain links TRBV10-3 to TRBJ2-7; the D gene is possibly TRBD1 (6 bases). Trimming removed 8 bases from V and 4 bases from J, with 12 bases in between. The CDR3 covers 12 residues. CDR1 is ENHRY, CDR2 SYGVKD, per germline. The CDR3 sequence: CAISRDKYEQYF. In DNA form, the CDR3 reads TGTGCCATCTCCAGGGACAAGTACGAGCAGTACTTC.

CDR3 protein: CASSLTAGGYLGDTQYF. The CDR3, as DNA: TGTGCCAGCAGCTTAACGGCGGGGGGGTATCTGGGAGATACGCAGTATTTT. V gene TRBV7-2 combines with J gene TRBJ2-3, with 9 bases identical to TRBD2. The CDR3 has 17 amino acids. CDR1 is SGHTA and CDR2 is FQGNSA in the germline V gene. The V gene end was trimmed by 2 bases and the J gene end by 5 bases; junction bases not matched to a gene: 11.

The sample holds one count of this clone. The CDR3 region is CASSSATGVNTEAFF. The DNA for the CDR3 is TGTGCCAGCAGCTCAGCTACAGGGGTGAACACTGAAGCTTTCTTT. The chain links TRBV11-2 to TRBJ1-1; 7 bases are shared with TRBD1. CDR3 length: 15 residues. Unmatched junction bases numbered 5, after V lost 4 bases and J lost 0 bases. Germline CDR1 reads SGHAT; CDR2 reads FQNNGV.

The chain links TRBV6-5 to TRBJ1-6, with 12 nucleotides matching TRBD1. There are 14 residues in the CDR3. V gave up 6 bases and J gave up 7 bases; unmatched junction bases: 1. Germline assignment: CDR1 MNHEY and CDR2 SVGAGI. The CDR3 coding sequence is TGTGCCAGCAGGGGGACAGGGGGCAATTCACCCCTCCACTTT. It yields the protein CASRGTGGNSPLHF.

The chain has TRBV5-4 and TRBJ2-3; TRBD1 matches 7 bases. This CDR3 contains 14 residues. The V segment lost 0 bases and the J segment 4 bases; nucleotides outside the gene matches: 2. Germline lookup yields CDR1 SGHNT and CDR2 YYREEE (reference sequence). This chain's CDR3 is CASSLERGPDTQYF. CDR3 in DNA: TGTGCCAGCAGCTTGGAGAGGGGGCCAGATACGCAGTATTTT.